This is a list of T cell receptor beta chains from one sample in a study of shared clonotypes between healthy human individuals. The method was immunoSEQ multiplex PCR; TCRdb's version includes in-frame clones alone and lacks a portion of them. The sample records approximately 600,000 clones, approximately 95% being singletons. Sequenced material: naive CD8+ T cells sorted from blood. The receptors derive from a woman in her twenties or thirties in good health. Both conserved end residues are part of each CDR3. A D gene is named only where the DNA matches it firmly. Some rows mark clone size as missing; the rest say once, few, many or name a class of expanded clone.

J	D	size	V	length	CDR3	DNA
TRBJ2-5	TRBD2	.	TRBV6-5	16	CASSLGLAGPQETQYF	TGTGCCAGCAGTTTGGGACTAGCGGGGCCCCAAGAGACCCAGTACTTC
TRBJ1-1	.	.	TRBV28	15	CATQPGLPSNTEAFF	TGTGCCACTCAACCGGGCCTCCCCTCGAACACTGAAGCTTTCTTT
TRBJ1-3	TRBD1	.	TRBV5-6	15	CASSFGTGNGNTIYF	TGTGCCAGCAGCTTCGGGACAGGGAATGGAAACACCATATATTTT
TRBJ1-2	.	few	TRBV7-9	14	CASSLVEALYGYTF	TGTGCCAGCAGCTTAGTAGAGGCCCTTTATGGCTACACCTTC
TRBJ1-1	.	.	TRBV29-1	13	CSVGEGVNTEAFF	TGCAGCGTTGGAGAGGGGGTGAACACTGAAGCTTTCTTT
TRBJ1-3	.	once	TRBV28	16	CASRLGQLSSGNTIYF	TGTGCCAGCAGGCTAGGACAGCTAAGCTCTGGAAACACCATATATTTT
TRBJ2-5	TRBD2	.	TRBV27	14	CASTPVGGQETQYF	TGTGCCAGCACCCCGGTGGGAGGGCAAGAGACCCAGTACTTC
TRBJ1-5	.	.	TRBV28	18	CASSIDSRGPRSNQPQHF	TGTGCCAGCAGTATTGACAGTCGAGGGCCTCGGAGCAATCAGCCCCAGCATTTT
TRBJ2-1	TRBD2	.	TRBV28	18	CASNAGTGLAGVGDEQFF	TGTGCCAGCAATGCAGGGACCGGACTAGCGGGAGTTGGGGATGAGCAGTTCTTC
TRBJ2-5	.	.	TRBV7-8	14	CASSLLAGKETQYF	TGTGCCAGCAGCTTATTGGCAGGGAAAGAGACCCAGTACTTC
TRBJ1-1	.	once	TRBV28	14	CASSYPEGNTEAFF	TGTGCCAGCAGTTACCCAGAGGGGAACACTGAAGCTTTCTTT
TRBJ2-1	.	.	TRBV5-5	13	CASISWAGHEQFF	TGTGCCAGCATCTCCTGGGCAGGCCATGAGCAGTTCTTC
TRBJ2-2	TRBD2	.	TRBV30	16	CAWRGLAGGNTGELFF	TGTGCCTGGAGGGGACTAGCGGGAGGGAACACCGGGGAGCTGTTTTTT
TRBJ2-7	TRBD1	.	TRBV13	14	CASSVRGTGNEQYF	TGTGCCAGCAGCGTACGAGGGACAGGGAACGAGCAGTACTTC
TRBJ2-7	TRBD1	.	TRBV28	14	CASSFMGQGHEQYF	TGTGCCAGCAGTTTTATGGGACAGGGACACGAGCAGTACTTC
TRBJ2-2	.	.	TRBV21-1	15	CAGGGARGRTGELFF	TGTGCCGGAGGAGGGGCCAGGGGTAGGACCGGGGAGCTGTTTTTT
TRBJ2-6	.	.	TRBV11-2	14	CASSALSGANVLTF	TGTGCCAGCAGCGCCCTATCTGGGGCCAACGTCCTGACTTTC
TRBJ2-5	.	.	TRBV10-1	15	CASSVFVGGQETQYF	TGCGCCAGCAGTGTATTTGTGGGCGGACAAGAGACCCAGTACTTC
TRBJ2-3	.	.	TRBV19	12	CASSRGTDTQYF	TGTGCCAGTAGTAGGGGTACAGATACGCAGTATTTT
TRBJ2-2	.	.	TRBV28	14	CASSLDENTGELFF	TGTGCCAGCAGTTTGGATGAGAACACCGGGGAGCTGTTTTTT
TRBJ2-7	.	.	TRBV5-6	14	CASSLAVRPYEQYF	TGTGCCAGCAGCTTGGCCGTCAGACCCTACGAGCAGTACTTC
TRBJ2-7	TRBD2	once	TRBV5-1	15	CASSIAGGLSYEQYF	TGCGCCAGCAGCATAGCGGGAGGCCTCTCCTACGAGCAGTACTTC
TRBJ2-3	.	.	TRBV29-1	16	CSVEGRRGRSTDTQYF	TGCAGCGTTGAAGGGCGCCGAGGGAGAAGCACAGATACGCAGTATTTT
TRBJ1-1	TRBD1	.	TRBV27	18	CASSLYPPGQGSFTEAFF	TGTGCCAGCAGTTTATACCCGCCGGGACAGGGATCATTCACTGAAGCTTTCTTT
TRBJ1-1	.	.	TRBV9	14	CASSVVGGYTEAFF	TGTGCCAGCAGCGTAGTAGGGGGGTACACTGAAGCTTTCTTT
TRBJ1-5	.	once	TRBV4-2	16	CASSQYLQSPNQPQHF	TGTGCCAGCAGCCAGTACCTACAGTCTCCAAATCAGCCCCAGCATTTT
TRBJ2-5	.	.	TRBV6-1	13	CASRGGFQETQYF	TGTGCCAGCAGGGGGGGATTCCAAGAGACCCAGTACTTC
TRBJ2-1	TRBD2	.	TRBV10-3	17	CAISESGLAGEWNEQFF	TGTGCCATCAGTGAGTCAGGGCTAGCGGGAGAATGGAATGAGCAGTTCTTC
TRBJ2-6	TRBD2	.	TRBV28	18	CASSLPTSGRRRANVLTF	TGTGCCAGCAGTTTGCCGACTAGCGGGAGGCGGAGGGCCAACGTCCTGACTTTC
TRBJ1-2	.	.	TRBV6-5	11	CASRDSGGYTF	TGTGCCAGCAGAGACAGTGGAGGCTACACCTTC
TRBJ1-6	TRBD1	.	TRBV11-2	15	CASSLGAGGDSPLHF	TGTGCCAGCAGCCTCGGGGCAGGGGGGGATTCACCCCTCCACTTT
TRBJ2-7	.	.	TRBV27	14	CASNGAGPPYEQYF	TGTGCCAGCAATGGGGCAGGTCCTCCCTACGAGCAGTACTTC
TRBJ1-3	.	.	TRBV29-1	13	CSVDTGLGNTIYF	TGCAGCGTTGACACAGGGTTGGGAAACACCATATATTTT
TRBJ2-1	.	.	TRBV11-2	13	CASSLWGNNEQFF	TGTGCCAGCAGCTTATGGGGGAACAATGAGCAGTTCTTC
TRBJ1-6	.	.	TRBV28	13	CASTFSYNSPLHF	TGTGCCAGCACATTCTCCTATAATTCACCCCTCCACTTT
TRBJ2-5	TRBD2	.	TRBV27	17	CASSLWASGPLQETQYF	TGTGCCAGCAGTTTATGGGCTAGCGGGCCCCTCCAAGAGACCCAGTACTTC
TRBJ2-7	TRBD2	.	TRBV7-9	12	CASSFSGGEQYF	TGTGCCAGCAGCTTCTCGGGGGGCGAGCAGTACTTC
TRBJ2-7	.	.	TRBV11-2	13	CASSFSLSYEQYF	TGTGCCAGCAGCTTCTCTCTCTCCTACGAGCAGTACTTC
TRBJ1-4	TRBD1	.	TRBV4-1	17	CASSQIEDRGRGEKLFF	TGCGCCAGCAGCCAGATCGAAGACAGGGGTAGGGGTGAAAAACTGTTTTTT
TRBJ2-3	.	.	TRBV11-2	12	CASSFGTDTQYF	TGTGCCAGCAGCTTTGGCACAGATACGCAGTATTTT
TRBJ2-7	.	.	TRBV2	12	CASTGDDYEQYF	TGTGCCAGCACCGGGGATGACTACGAGCAGTACTTC
TRBJ2-7	.	few	TRBV5-6	13	CASSWTGAREQYF	TGTGCCAGCAGCTGGACCGGGGCGAGGGAGCAGTACTTC
TRBJ1-3	.	.	TRBV12-5	10	CASARNTIYF	TGTGCTAGCGCCAGAAACACCATATATTTT
TRBJ1-1	TRBD1	.	TRBV10-2	13	CASRGQGRTEAFF	TGCGCCAGCAGAGGACAGGGCAGAACTGAAGCTTTCTTT
TRBJ1-4	.	.	TRBV6-5	12	CASSYEGEKLFF	TGTGCCAGCAGTTACGAGGGTGAAAAACTGTTTTTT